Sequencing of this T cell receptor (beta chain) was carried out in a study of Tregs in tolerant kidney transplant recipients. This CDR3 is 13 amino acids long. The germline V gene has CDR1 SNHLY and CDR2 FYNNEI. Trimming took off 8 bases at V and 0 bases at J, with 10 bases between the two ends. Here immunoSEQ multiplex PCR was the method, and the copy in TCRdb shows in-frame clones only, minus some. The sample holds approximately 260,000 clones, about 80% seen once. Thawed PBMCs were FACS-sorted into unstimulated CD4+CD25+CD127- regulatory T cells, CD4+CD25- non-regulatory cells, CD4 and CD8 cells. The TCR comes from a human donor in good health. This rearrangement joins TRBV2 to TRBJ1-1; possible D gene TRBD1, 5 bases. Sequencing used CD4+ T cells from blood. CDR3 sequence reads: CASRDSLNTEAFF. Here the CDR3 DNA reads TGTGCCAGCCGAGACAGTTTGAACACTGAAGCTTTCTTT.